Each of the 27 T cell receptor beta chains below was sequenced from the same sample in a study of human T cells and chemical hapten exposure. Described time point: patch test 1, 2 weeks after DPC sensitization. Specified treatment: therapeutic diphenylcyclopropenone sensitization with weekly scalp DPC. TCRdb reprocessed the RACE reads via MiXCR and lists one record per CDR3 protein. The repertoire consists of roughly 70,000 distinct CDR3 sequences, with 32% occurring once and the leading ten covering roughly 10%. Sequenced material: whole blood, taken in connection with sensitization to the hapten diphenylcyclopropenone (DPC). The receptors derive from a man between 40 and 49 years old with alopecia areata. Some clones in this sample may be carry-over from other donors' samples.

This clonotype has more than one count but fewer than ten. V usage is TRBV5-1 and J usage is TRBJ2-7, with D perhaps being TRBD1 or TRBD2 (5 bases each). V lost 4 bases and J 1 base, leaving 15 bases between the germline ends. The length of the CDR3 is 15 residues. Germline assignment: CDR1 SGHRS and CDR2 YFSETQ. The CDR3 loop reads CASSPTGTTSYEQYF. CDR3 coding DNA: TGCGCCAGCAGCCCGACCGGGACGACTTCCTACGAGCAGTACTTC.

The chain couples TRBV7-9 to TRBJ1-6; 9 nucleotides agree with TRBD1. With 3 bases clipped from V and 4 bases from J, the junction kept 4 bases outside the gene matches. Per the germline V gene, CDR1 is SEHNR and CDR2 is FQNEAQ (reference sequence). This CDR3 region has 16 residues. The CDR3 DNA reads TGTGCCAGCAGCTTGGGACAGGGATTTTATAATTCACCCCTCCACTTT. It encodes CASSLGQGFYNSPLHF.

The CDR3 bases are TGTGCCAGCAGTGACCTAACAGGGACGTATGGCTACACCTTC. It codes for CASSDLTGTYGYTF. This chain uses TRBV6-1 with TRBJ1-2; perhaps TRBD1 as D (6 bases). The CDR3 consists of 14 residues. Trimming stripped 3 bases from V and 5 bases from J, with 13 bases between. The germline gives CDR1 MNHNS, CDR2 SASEGT.

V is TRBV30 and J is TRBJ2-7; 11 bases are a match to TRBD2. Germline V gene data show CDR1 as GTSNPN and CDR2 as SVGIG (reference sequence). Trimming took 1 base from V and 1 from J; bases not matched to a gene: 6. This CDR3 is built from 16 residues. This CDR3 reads CAWSELAGGRSYEQYF. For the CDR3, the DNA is TGTGCCTGGAGTGAGCTAGCGGGAGGTCGGTCCTACGAGCAGTACTTC.

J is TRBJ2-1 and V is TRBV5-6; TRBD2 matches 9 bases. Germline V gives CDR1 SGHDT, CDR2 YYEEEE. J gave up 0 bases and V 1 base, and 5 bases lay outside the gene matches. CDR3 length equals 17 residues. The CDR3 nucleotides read TGTGCCAGCAGCTTGCTCGTTAGCGGGAGCTCCTACAATGAGCAGTTCTTC. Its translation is CASSLLVSGSSYNEQFF.

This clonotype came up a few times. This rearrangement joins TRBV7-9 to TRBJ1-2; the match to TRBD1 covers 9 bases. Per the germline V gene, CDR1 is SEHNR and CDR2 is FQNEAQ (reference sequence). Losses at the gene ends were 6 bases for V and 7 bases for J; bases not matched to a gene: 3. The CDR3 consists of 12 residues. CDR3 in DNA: TGTGCCAGCAGTGGGACAGGGTCTGGCTACACCTTC. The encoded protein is CASSGTGSGYTF.

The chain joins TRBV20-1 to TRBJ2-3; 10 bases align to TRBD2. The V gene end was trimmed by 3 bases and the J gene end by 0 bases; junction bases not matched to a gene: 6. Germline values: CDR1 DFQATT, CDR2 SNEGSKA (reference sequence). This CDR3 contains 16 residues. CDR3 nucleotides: TGCAGTGCTAGTTCTAGCGGGAGCACTAGCACAGATACGCAGTATTTT. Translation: CSASSSGSTSTDTQYF.

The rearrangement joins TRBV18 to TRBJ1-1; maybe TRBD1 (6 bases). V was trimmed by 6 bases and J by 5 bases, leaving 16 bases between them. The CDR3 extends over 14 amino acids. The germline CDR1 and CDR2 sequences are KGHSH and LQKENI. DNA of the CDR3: TGTGCCAGCTCTTTACAGGGAACGGGGACTGAAGCTTTCTTT. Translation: CASSLQGTGTEAFF.

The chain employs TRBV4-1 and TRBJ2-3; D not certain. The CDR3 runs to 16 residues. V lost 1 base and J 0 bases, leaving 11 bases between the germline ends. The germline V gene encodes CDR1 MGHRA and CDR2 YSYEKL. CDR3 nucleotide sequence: TGCGCCAGCAGCCAAGTTTTCTCTTCTAGCACAGATACGCAGTATTTT. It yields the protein CASSQVFSSSTDTQYF.

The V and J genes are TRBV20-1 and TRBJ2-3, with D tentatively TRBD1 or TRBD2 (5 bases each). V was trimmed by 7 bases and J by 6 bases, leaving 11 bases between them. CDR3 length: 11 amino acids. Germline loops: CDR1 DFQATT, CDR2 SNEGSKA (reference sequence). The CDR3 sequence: CSVDWGDTQYF. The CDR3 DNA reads TGCAGTGTGGACTGGGGGGATACGCAGTATTTT.

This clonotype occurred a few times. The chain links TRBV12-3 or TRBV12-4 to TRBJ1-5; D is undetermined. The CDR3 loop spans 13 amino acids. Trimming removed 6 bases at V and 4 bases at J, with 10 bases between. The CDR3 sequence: CASSLASNQPQHF. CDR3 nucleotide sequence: TGTGCCAGCAGCTTGGCCTCGAATCAGCCCCAGCATTTT.

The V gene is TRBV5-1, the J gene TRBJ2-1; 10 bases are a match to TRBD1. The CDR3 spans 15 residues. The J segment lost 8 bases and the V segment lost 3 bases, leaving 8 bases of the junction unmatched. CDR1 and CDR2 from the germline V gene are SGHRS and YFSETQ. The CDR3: CASSSPGQGIHEQFF. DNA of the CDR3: TGCGCCAGCAGCTCTCCGGGACAGGGGATACATGAGCAGTTCTTC.

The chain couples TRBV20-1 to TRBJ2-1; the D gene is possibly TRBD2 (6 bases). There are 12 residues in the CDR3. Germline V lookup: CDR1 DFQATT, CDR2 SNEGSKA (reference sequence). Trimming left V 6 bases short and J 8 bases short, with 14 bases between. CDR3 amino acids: CSADSSGHEQFF. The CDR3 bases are TGCAGTGCGGACTCGAGCGGGCATGAGCAGTTCTTC.

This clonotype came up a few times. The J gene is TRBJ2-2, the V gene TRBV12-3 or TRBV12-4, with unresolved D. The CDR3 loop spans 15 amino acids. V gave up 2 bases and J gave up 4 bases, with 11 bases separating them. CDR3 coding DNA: TGTGCCAGCAGTTTAAACTTTTTGGCCACCGGGGAGCTGTTTTTT. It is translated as CASSLNFLATGELFF.

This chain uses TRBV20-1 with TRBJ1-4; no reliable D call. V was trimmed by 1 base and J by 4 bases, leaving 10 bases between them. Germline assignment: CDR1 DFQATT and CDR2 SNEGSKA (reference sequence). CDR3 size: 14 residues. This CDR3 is CSARGAENNEKLFF. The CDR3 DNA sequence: TGCAGTGCTAGAGGGGCAGAAAATAATGAAAAACTGTTTTTT.

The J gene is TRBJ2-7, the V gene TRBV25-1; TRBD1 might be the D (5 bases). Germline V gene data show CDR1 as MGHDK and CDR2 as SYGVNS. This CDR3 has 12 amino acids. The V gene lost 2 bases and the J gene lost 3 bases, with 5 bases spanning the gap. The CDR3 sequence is CASSEQGYEQYF. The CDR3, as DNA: TGTGCCAGCAGTGAACAGGGCTACGAGCAGTACTTC.

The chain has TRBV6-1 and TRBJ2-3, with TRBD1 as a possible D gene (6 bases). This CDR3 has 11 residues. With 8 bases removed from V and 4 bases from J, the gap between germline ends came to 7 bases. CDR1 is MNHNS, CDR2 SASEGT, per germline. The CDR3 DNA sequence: TGTGCCAGCGCAGGGGCAGATACGCAGTATTTT. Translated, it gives CASAGADTQYF.

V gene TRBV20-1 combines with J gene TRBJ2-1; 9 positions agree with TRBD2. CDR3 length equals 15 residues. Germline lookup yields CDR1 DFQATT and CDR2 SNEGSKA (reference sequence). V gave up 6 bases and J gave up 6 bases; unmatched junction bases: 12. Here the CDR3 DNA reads TGCAGTGCCCCTAGAGTACTAGCGGGTATCAATGAGCAGTTCTTC. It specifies CSAPRVLAGINEQFF.

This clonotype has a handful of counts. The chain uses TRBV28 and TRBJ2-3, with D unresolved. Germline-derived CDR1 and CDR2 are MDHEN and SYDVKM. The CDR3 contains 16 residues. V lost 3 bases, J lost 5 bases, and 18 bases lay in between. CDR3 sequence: CASSLGGISGIDTQYF. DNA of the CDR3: TGTGCCAGCAGTTTGGGTGGGATCTCCGGCATAGATACGCAGTATTTT. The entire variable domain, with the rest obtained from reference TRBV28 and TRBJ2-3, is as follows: DVKVTQSSRYLVKRTGEKVFLECVQDMDHENMFWYRQDPGLGLRLIYFSYDVKMKEKGDIPEGYSVSREKKERFSLILESASTNQTSMYLCASSLGGISGIDTQYFGPGTRLTVL.

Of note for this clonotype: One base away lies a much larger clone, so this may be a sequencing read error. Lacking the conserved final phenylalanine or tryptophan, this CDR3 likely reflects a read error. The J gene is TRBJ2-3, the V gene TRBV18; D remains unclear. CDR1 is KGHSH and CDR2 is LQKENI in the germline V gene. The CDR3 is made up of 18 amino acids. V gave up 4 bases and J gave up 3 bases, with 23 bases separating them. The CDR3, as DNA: TGTGCCAGCTCACTCCCCCAAGGAGCTCCCCGCGGTACAGATACGCAGTATTAT. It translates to CASSLPQGAPRGTDTQYY.

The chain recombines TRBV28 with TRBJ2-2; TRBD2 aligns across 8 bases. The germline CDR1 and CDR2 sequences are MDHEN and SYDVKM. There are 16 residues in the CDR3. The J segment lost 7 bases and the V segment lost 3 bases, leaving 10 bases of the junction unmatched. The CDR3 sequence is CASSFLGGRKGGELFF. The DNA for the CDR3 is TGTGCCAGCAGTTTCCTAGGCGGGAGGAAGGGCGGGGAGCTGTTTTTT. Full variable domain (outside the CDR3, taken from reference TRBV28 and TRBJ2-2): DVKVTQSSRYLVKRTGEKVFLECVQDMDHENMFWYRQDPGLGLRLIYFSYDVKMKEKGDIPEGYSVSREKKERFSLILESASTNQTSMYLCASSFLGGRKGGELFFGEGSRLTVL.

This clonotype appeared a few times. The chain's CDR3 is CSAVTVGPGELFF. Here the CDR3 DNA reads TGCAGCGCTGTGACAGTAGGTCCCGGGGAGCTGTTTTTT. The gene calls are TRBV29-1 and TRBJ2-2; TRBD1 might be the D (5 bases). The CDR3 runs 13 residues. Trimming removed 7 bases from V and 6 bases from J, with 15 bases in between. Germline V lookup: CDR1 SQVTM, CDR2 ANQGSEA.

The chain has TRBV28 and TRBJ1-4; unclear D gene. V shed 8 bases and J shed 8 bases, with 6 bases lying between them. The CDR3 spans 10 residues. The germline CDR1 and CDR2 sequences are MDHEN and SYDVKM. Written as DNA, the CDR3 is TGTGCCAGCGGATACGAAAAACTGTTTTTT. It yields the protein CASGYEKLFF.

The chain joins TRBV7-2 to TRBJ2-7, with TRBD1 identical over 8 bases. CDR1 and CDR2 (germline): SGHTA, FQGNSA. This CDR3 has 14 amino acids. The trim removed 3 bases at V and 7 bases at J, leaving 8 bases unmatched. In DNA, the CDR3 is TGTGCCAGCAGCTTCCAGGGGGCGTCGTGGGAGCAGTACTTC. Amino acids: CASSFQGASWEQYF.

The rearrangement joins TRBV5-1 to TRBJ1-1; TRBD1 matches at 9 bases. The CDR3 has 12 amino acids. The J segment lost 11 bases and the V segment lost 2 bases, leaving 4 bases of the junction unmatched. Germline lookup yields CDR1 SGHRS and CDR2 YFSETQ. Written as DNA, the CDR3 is TGCGCCAGCAGCTTTGGGACAGGGAGGGCTTTCTTT. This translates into CASSFGTGRAFF.

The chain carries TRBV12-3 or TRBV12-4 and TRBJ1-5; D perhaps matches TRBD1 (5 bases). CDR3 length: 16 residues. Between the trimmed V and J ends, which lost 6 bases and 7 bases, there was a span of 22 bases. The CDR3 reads CASSRGGGGKGQPQHF. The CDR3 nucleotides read TGTGCCAGCAGCCGCGGGGGGGGAGGGAAGGGGCAGCCCCAGCATTTT.

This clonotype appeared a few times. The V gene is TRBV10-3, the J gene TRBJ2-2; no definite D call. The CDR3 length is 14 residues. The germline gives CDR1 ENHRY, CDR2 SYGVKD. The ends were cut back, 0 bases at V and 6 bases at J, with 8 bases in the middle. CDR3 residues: CAISESGTPGELFF. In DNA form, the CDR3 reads TGTGCCATCAGTGAGTCGGGAACCCCCGGGGAGCTGTTTTTT.